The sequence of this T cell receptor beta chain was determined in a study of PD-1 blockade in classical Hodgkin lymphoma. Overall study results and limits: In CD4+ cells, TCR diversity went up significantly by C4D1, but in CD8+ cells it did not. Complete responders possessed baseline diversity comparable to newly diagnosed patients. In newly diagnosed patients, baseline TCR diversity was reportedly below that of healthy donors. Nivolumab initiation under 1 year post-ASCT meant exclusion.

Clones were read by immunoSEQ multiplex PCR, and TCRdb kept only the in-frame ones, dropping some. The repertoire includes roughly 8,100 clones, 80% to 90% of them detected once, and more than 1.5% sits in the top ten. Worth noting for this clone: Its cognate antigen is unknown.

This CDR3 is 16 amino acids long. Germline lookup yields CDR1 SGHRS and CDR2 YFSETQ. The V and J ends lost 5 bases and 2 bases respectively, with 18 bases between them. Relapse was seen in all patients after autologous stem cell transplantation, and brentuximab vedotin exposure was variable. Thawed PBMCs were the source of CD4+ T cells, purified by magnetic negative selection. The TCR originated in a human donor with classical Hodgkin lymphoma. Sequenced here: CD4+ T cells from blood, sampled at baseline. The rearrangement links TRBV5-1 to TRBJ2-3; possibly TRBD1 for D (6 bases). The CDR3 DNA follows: TGCGCCAGCAGTCAAAGGTCTACAGGGAACACAGATACGCAGTATTTT. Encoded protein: CASSQRSTGNTDTQYF.